This TCR beta chain was captured by sequencing in a study of T-cell reconstitution after alpha-beta-depleted transplantation in children. Preparation of the TCRbeta library involved a method that used unique molecular identifiers. Each CDR3 protein is one row after TCRdb ran MiXCR on the PCR reads. The table lists about 980,000 distinct CDR3 sequences, less than 30% of them singletons. Findings and caveats of the study: Diversity of TCRbeta at day 60 was high in some patients, arising from surviving recipient T cells and thymic progenitors.

V lost 6 bases to trimming and J lost 8 bases; unmatched junction nucleotides: 4. Germline-derived CDR1 and CDR2 are SGHRS and YFSETQ. The CDR3 totals 12 residues. On this clonotype itself: Its specificity is unknown.

Source: PBMCs, mostly from graft donor cells, taken 360 days after TCRalphabeta/CD19-depleted stem cell transplant. This sequence originates from a boy less than two years old who had a stem cell transplant for SCID, so the T cells may come from the graft donor. The J gene is TRBJ2-1, the V gene TRBV5-1, with TRBD1 matching 8 bases. This chain's CDR3 is CASKDRDHEQFF. The CDR3 DNA reads as TGCGCCAGCAAGGACAGGGACCATGAGCAGTTCTTC.